This T cell receptor beta chain was recovered during a study of blood T cell repertoires in COVID-19. Per the germline V gene, CDR1 is SGHRS and CDR2 is YFSETQ. The length of the CDR3 is 19 residues. The ends lost 2 bases at V and 6 bases at J; junction bases unmatched: 20. Only in-frame clones appear in the TCRdb table, and some are missing; sequencing was by immunoSEQ multiplex PCR. The table has 45,000 to 55,000 clones, around 87% seen once. The rearrangement joins TRBV5-1 to TRBJ2-1; 7 bases are a match to TRBD2. Sequences were obtained from peripheral blood. This receptor was obtained from a man aged 45-60 years with active COVID-19. The CDR3 DNA is TGCGCCAGCAGCTTCCCCCGCATTTTTGGGGGGGAGTCGGGCAATGAGCAGTTCTTC. This gives the protein CASSFPRIFGGESGNEQFF.